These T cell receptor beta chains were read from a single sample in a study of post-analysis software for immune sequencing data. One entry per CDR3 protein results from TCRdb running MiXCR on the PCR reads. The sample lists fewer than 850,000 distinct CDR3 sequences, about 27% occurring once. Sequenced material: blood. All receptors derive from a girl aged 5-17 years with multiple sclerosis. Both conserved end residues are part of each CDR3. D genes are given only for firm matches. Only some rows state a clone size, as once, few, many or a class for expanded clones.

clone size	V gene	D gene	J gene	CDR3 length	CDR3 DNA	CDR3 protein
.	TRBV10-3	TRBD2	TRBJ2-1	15	TGTGCCATCAGGGGGGGACTAGGCACCTACAATGAGCAGTTCTTC	CAIRGGLGTYNEQFF
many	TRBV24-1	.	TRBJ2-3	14	TGTGCCACCAGTGATCTGGGCAGCACAGATACGCAGTATTTT	CATSDLGSTDTQYF
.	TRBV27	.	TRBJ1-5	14	TGTGCCAGCAGTAAGGGACGGGTAAATCAGCCCCAGCATTTT	CASSKGRVNQPQHF
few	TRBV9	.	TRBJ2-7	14	TGTGCCAGCAGCGTAGGGGACACCAGCTACGAGCAGTACTTC	CASSVGDTSYEQYF
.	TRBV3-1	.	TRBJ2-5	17	TGTGCCAGCAGCCATGCTCCTTTTGGGCGGGACGGAGAGACCCAGTACTTC	CASSHAPFGRDGETQYF
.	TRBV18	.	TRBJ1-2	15	TGTGCCAGCTCACCGGCCCGGGCAGTTCTCTATGGCTACACCTTC	CASSPARAVLYGYTF
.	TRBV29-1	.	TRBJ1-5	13	TGCAGCGTCCAGGGGAGTGGCAATCAGCCCCAGCATTTT	CSVQGSGNQPQHF
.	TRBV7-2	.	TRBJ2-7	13	TGTGCCAGCAGCTCTTACATGTTCTACGAGCAGTACTTC	CASSSYMFYEQYF
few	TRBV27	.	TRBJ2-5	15	TGTGCCAGCAGCTTATCCCAGACAGTCCAAGAGACCCAGTACTTC	CASSLSQTVQETQYF
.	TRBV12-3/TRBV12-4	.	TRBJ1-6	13	TGTGCCAGCAGTTTGACAGGCCGGGCACCCCTCCACTTT	CASSLTGRAPLHF
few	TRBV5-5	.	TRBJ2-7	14	TGTGCCAGCAGCTTGGCCAGGACAGCCTACGAGCAGTACTTC	CASSLARTAYEQYF
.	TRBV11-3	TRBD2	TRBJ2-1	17	TGTGCCAGCAGCTTGGGCAGCGGGGGGGCGTCGTACAATGAGCAGCTCTTC	CASSLGSGGASYNEQLF
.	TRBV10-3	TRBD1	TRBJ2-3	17	TGTGCCATCAGTGATCCCAACAGGGGGCGGGGCACAGATACGCAGTATTTT	CAISDPNRGRGTDTQYF
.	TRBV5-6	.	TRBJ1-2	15	TGTGCCAGTAGCTTGGTCGGTTGGCCGGGCTATGGCTACACCTTC	CASSLVGWPGYGYTF
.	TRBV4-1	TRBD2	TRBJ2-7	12	TGCGCCAGCAGCCACCCTCGGGAGGGCCAGTACTTC	CASSHPREGQYF
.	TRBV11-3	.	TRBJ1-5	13	TGTGCCGGCACCAGCCGGCCGTGTCAGCCCCAGCATTTT	CAGTSRPCQPQHF
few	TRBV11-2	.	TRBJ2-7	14	TGTGCCAGCAGCCCCGGCGAGTTTCCCTACGAGCAGTACTTC	CASSPGEFPYEQYF
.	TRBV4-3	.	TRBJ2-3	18	TGCGCCAGCAGCCACACATCTTGGACACGGGCGGGGACAGATACGCAGTATTTT	CASSHTSWTRAGTDTQYF
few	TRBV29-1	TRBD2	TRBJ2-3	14	TGCAGCGTTGAAGCTAGCGGGCTACCAGATACGCAGTATTTT	CSVEASGLPDTQYF
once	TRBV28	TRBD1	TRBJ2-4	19	TGTGCCAGCGGAAGACCGGGACAGGGTACCTTAGTGGCCAAAAACATTCAGTACTTC	CASGRPGQGTLVAKNIQYF
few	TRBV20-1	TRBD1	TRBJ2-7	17	TGCAGTGCTAGGGTACTCTCGGGACAGTATCTGTCCTACGAGCAGTACTTC	CSARVLSGQYLSYEQYF
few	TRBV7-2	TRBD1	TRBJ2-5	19	TGTGCCAGCAGCTTACTTCGACAGGGCGAAAGGAAAATGGAAGAGACCCAGTACTTC	CASSLLRQGERKMEETQYF
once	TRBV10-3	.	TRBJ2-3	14	TGTGCCATCAGTCCCTTGGAGAGGCCAGATACGCAGTATTTT	CAISPLERPDTQYF
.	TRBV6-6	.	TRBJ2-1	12	TGTGCCAGCAGTTACTCCCAGGATGAGCAGTTCTTC	CASSYSQDEQFF
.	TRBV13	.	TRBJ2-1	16	TGTGCCAGCAGCTTAGGCCTTACTACGCCCTACAATGAGCAGTTCTTC	CASSLGLTTPYNEQFF
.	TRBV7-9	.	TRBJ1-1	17	TGTGCCAGCAGCTTGGGGAGTGGGGCCACAGCTGGGACTGAAGCTTTCTTT	CASSLGSGATAGTEAFF
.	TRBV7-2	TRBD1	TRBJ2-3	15	TGTGCCGGCAGCTTAATTAATAGGGGGCAAGATACGCAGTATTTT	CAGSLINRGQDTQYF
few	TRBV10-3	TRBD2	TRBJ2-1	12	TGTGCCCTGGGACTAGGAAGGAATGAGCAGTTCTTC	CALGLGRNEQFF
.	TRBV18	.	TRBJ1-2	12	TGTGCCAGCTCACAGCAGCTCTATGGCTACACCTTC	CASSQQLYGYTF
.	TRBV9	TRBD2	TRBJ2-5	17	TGTGCCAGCAGCGTAGGCCCAACTAGCGGGGGGGTGGAGACCCAGTACTTC	CASSVGPTSGGVETQYF
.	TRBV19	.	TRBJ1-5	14	TGTGCCAGTAGTATAGGGACGTCACATCAGCCCCAGCATTTT	CASSIGTSHQPQHF
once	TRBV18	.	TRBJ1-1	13	TGTGCCAGCTCAGGGGATCAGAACACTGAAGCTTTCTTT	CASSGDQNTEAFF
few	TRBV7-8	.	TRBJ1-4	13	TGTGCCAGCAGCTGGCTCCCGGGCGAGAAACTGTTTTTT	CASSWLPGEKLFF
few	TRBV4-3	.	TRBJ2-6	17	TGCGCCAGCAGCCTCGGGACCCGTTACTCTGGGGCCAACGTCCTGACTTTC	CASSLGTRYSGANVLTF
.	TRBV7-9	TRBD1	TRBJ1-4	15	TGTGCCAGCAGCTCCGCCAGGGGGCAGAATGAAAAACTGTTTTTT	CASSSARGQNEKLFF
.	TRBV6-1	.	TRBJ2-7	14	TGTGCCAGCAGAAGACTAGAACGCCGACTCGAGCAGTACTTC	CASRRLERRLEQYF
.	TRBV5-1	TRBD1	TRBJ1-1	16	TGCGCCAGCAGCTTCGGGGACAGGGAGGTTTCCACTGAAGCTTTCTTT	CASSFGDREVSTEAFF
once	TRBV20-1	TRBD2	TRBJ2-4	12	TGCAGTGCTAGAGATCCTAGCGGGAAGGAGTACTTC	CSARDPSGKEYF
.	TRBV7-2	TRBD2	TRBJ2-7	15	TGTGCCAGCAGCTTAGCGGGACTAGTTTTCTACGAGCAGTACTTC	CASSLAGLVFYEQYF
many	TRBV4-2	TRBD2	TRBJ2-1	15	TGTGCCAGCAGCCGGACTAGCGGGGGGGCCAATGAGCAGTTCTTC	CASSRTSGGANEQFF
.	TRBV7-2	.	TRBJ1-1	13	TGTGCCAGCAGCTTAGGGGGTCCTTCCACAGCTTTCTTT	CASSLGGPSTAFF
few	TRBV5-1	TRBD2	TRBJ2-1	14	TGCGCCAGCAGCTACGGGGGGAACTACAATGAGCAGTTCTTC	CASSYGGNYNEQFF
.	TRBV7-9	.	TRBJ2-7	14	TGTGCCAGCAGCTTAGACAGGAAATTATACGAGCAGTACTTC	CASSLDRKLYEQYF
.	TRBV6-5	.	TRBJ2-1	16	TGTGCCAGTAAACTTCAGCGGGCCCTCGCCTACAATGAGCAGTTCTTC	CASKLQRALAYNEQFF
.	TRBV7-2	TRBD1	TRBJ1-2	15	TGTGCCAGCAGCAAAGACAGGGCCCCTTGCTATGGCTACACCTTC	CASSKDRAPCYGYTF
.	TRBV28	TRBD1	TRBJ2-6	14	TGTGCCAGCAGTTCCGACAGGGGGCTGTACGTCCTGACTTTC	CASSSDRGLYVLTF
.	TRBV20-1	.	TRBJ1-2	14	TGCAGTGCTAGAGAGTGGAAGACTAACTATGGCTACACCTTC	CSAREWKTNYGYTF
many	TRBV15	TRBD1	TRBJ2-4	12	TGTGCCACCACCGGGACAGGAGGCATTCAGTACTTC	CATTGTGGIQYF